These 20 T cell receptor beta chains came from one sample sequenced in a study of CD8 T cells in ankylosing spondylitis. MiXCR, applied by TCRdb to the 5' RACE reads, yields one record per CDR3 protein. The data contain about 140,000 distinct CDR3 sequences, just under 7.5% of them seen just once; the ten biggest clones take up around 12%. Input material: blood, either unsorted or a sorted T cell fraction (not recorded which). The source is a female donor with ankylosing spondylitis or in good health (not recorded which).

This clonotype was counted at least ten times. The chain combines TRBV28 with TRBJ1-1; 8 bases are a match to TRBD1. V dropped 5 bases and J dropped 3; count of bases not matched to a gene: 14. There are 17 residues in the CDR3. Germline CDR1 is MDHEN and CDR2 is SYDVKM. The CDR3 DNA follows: TGTGCCAGCAGTCCCTCCCCCGGACAGGGCTTTTACACTGAAGCTTTCTTT. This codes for CASSPSPGQGFYTEAFF.

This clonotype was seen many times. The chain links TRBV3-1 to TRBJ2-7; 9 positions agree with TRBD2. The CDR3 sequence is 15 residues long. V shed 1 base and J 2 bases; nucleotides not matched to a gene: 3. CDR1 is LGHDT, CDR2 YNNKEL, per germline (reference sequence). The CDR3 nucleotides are TGTGCCAGCAGCCAAGCCGCGGGGGGGCCCTACGAGCAGTACTTC. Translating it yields CASSQAAGGPYEQYF.

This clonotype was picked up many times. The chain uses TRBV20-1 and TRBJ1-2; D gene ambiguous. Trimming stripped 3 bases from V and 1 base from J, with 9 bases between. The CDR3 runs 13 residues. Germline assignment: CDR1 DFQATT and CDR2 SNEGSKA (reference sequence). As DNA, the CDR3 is TGCAGTGCTAGCCCGGGGAGTAACTATGGCTACACCTTC. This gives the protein CSASPGSNYGYTF.

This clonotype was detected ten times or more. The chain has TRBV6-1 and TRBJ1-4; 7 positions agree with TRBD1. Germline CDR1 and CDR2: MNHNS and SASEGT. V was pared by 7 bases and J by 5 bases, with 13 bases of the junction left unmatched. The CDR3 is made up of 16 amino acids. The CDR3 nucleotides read TGTGCCAGCAACCCCAGGGGGAAAGGCGGGAATGAAAAACTGTTTTTT. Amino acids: CASNPRGKGGNEKLFF.

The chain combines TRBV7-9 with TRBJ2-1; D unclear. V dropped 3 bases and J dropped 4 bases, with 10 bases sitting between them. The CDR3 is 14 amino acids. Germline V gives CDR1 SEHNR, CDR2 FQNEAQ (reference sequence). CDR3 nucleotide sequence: TGTGCCAGCAGCTTCGAGGACCAATACAATGAGCAGTTCTTC. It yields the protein CASSFEDQYNEQFF.

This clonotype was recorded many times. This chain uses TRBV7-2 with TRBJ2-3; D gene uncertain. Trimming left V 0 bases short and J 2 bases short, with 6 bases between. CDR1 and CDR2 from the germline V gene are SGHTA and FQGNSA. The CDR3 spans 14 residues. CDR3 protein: CASSLAGYTDTQYF. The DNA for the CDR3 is TGTGCCAGCAGCTTAGCAGGGTACACAGATACGCAGTATTTT. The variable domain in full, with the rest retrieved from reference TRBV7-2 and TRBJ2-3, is GAGVSQSPSNKVTEKGKDVELRCDPISGHTALYWYRQSLGQGLEFLIYFQGNSAPDKSGLPSDRFSAERTGGSVSTLTIQRTQQEDSAVYLCASSLAGYTDTQYFGPGTRLTVL.

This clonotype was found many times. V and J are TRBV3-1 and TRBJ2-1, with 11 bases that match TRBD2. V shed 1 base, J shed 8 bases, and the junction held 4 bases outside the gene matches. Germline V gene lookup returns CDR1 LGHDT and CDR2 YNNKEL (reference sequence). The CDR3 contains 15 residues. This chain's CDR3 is CASSQGLAGGDEQFF. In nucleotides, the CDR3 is TGTGCCAGCAGCCAAGGCCTAGCGGGGGGCGATGAGCAGTTCTTC.

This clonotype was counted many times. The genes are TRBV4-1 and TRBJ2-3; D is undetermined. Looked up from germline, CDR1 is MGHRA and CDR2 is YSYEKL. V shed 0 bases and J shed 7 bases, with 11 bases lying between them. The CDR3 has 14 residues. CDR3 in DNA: TGCGCCAGCAGCCAAGATCACAGTGGGAATACGCAGTATTTT. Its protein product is CASSQDHSGNTQYF.

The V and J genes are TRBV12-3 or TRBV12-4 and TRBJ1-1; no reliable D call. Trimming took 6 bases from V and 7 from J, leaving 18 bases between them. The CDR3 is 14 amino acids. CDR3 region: CASSTSRPRLEAFF. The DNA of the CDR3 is TGTGCCAGCAGCACCTCCCGGCCCCGACTTGAAGCTTTCTTT.

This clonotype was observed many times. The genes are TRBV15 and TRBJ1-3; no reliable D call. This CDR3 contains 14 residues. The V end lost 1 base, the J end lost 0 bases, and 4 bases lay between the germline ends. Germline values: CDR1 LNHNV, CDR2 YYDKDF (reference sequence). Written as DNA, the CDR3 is TGTGCCACCAGCAGAGTTAGCTCTGGAAACACCATATATTTT. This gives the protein CATSRVSSGNTIYF. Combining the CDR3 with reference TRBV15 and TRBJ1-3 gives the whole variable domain DAMVIQNPRYQVTQFGKPVTLSCSQTLNHNVMYWYQQKSSQAPKLLFHYYDKDFNNEADTPDNFQSRRPNTSFCFLDIRSPGLGDTAMYLCATSRVSSGNTIYFGEGSWLTVV.

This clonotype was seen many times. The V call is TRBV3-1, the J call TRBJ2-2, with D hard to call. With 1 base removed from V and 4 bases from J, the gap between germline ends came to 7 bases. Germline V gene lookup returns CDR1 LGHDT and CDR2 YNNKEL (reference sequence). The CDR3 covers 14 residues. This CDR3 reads CASSQGWGTGELFF. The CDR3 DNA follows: TGTGCCAGCAGCCAAGGGTGGGGCACCGGGGAGCTGTTTTTT.

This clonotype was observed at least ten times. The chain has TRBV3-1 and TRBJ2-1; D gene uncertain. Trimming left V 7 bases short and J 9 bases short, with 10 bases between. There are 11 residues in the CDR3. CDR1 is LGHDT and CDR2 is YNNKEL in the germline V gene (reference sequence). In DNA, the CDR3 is TGTGCCAGCATGAGCGAAGGTGAGCAGTTCTTC. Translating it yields CASMSEGEQFF.

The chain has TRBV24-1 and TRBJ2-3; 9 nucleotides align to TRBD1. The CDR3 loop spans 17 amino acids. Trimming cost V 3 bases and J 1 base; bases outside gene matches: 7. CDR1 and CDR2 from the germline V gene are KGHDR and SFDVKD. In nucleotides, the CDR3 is TGTGCCACCAGTGATGCGACAGGGGGAACGGGCACAGATACGCAGTATTTT. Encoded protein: CATSDATGGTGTDTQYF.

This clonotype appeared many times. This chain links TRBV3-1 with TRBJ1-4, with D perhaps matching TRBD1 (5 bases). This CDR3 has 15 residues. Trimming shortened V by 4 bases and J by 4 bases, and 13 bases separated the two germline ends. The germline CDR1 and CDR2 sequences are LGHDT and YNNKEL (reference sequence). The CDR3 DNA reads TGTGCCAGCAGCCGTCTCGAGGGGAATAATGAAAAACTGTTTTTT. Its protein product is CASSRLEGNNEKLFF.

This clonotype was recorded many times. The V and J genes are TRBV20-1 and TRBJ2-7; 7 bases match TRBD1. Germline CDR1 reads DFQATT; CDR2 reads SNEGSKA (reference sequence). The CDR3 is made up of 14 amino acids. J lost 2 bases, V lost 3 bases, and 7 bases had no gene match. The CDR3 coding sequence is TGCAGTGCTAGTATAGGACAGGCTACCTACGAGCAGTACTTC. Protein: CSASIGQATYEQYF.

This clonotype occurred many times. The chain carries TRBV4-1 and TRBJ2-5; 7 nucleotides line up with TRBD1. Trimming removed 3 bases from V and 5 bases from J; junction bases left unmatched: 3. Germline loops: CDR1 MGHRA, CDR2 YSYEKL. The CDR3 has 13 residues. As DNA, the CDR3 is TGCGCCAGCAGCCATTACAGGGGCGAGACCCAGTACTTC. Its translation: CASSHYRGETQYF.

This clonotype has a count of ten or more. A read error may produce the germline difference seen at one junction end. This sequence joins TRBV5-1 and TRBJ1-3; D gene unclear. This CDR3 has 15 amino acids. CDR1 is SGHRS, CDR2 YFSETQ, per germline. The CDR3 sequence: CASTLEGEAGNTIYF. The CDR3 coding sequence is TGCGCCAGCACCTTGGAGGGAGAGGCTGGAAACACCATATATTTT.

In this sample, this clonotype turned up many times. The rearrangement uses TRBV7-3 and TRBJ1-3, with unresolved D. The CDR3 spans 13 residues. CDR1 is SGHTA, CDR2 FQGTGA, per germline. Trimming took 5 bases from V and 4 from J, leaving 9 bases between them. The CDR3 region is CASSVDRGNTIYF. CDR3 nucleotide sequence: TGTGCCAGCAGCGTTGACCGAGGAAACACCATATATTTT.

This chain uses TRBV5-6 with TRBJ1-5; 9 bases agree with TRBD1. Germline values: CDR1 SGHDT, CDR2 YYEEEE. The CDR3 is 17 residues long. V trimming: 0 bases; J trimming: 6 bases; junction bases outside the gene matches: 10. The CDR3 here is CASSLVTGGSPGQPQHF. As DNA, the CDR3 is TGTGCCAGCAGCTTGGTGACAGGGGGATCCCCAGGTCAGCCCCAGCATTTT.

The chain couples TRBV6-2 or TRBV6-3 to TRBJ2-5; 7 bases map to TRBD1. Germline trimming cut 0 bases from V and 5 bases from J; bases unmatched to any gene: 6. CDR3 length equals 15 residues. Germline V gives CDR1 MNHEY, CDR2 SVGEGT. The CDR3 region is CASSYSGTDLETQYF. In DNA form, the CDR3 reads TGTGCCAGCAGTTACTCCGGGACAGACCTGGAGACCCAGTACTTC.